This TCR beta chain originates from a study of beta chain features in type 1 diabetes. About the research overall: Similarity in age, gender and cell yields was seen between patients and healthy donors.

Whole-study findings and limits: Cells that show high TCR expression could be over-represented by cDNA sequencing. In every one of the four CD4+ subsets, TCRB CDR3s were moderately but significantly shorter in Type 1 diabetes patients.

The CDR3 contains 12 residues. In germline, CDR1 is SGHTA, CDR2 FQGNSA. The V and J ends lost 1 base and 5 bases respectively, with 6 bases between them. This clone has just a few counts. Its specificity is not known. Expressed TCRB transcripts were sequenced because the entire RNA isolate underwent reverse transcription. Some clones are missing from TCRdb's copy, which holds only in-frame ones; the method was immunoSEQ multiplex PCR. The table includes hundreds of thousands of clones, over 12% detected once. This chain joins TRBV7-2 and TRBJ2-7; D uncertain. This clonotype was sampled from a man aged 18 to 29 with type 1 diabetes. The sequenced sample consisted of naive CD4+ T cells from blood. CDR3 residues: CASSLVLNEQYF. The CDR3 DNA sequence: TGTGCCAGCAGCTTAGTCCTAAACGAGCAGTACTTC.